This T cell receptor beta chain was captured by sequencing in a study of blood T cells in healthy people across ages. About this clonotype: Its antigen is unidentified.

Study results and limitations: In long-lived donors, naive CD4+ cell counts and diversity exceeded those of aged donors. Expanded clonotype shifts may have been confounded, as the donors had an unknown CMV status. Any conclusive comparison of naive versus antigen-experienced cells was prevented by using unsorted PBMCs.

Together with a sample-barcoded 5' primer, a J-beta primer mix was included in a second PCR lasting 7 to 11 cycles. Each cDNA molecule was tagged by a template-switch adaptor with 12 random nucleotides. TCRdb re-analysed the 5' RACE reads in MiXCR, keeping a single row per CDR3 protein. The sample includes around 800,000 distinct CDR3 sequences, around 62% of them seen just once. This CDR3 is built from 13 residues. The V end lost 2 bases, the J end lost 1 base, and 6 bases lay between the germline ends. The sample comprised blood. The rearrangement uses TRBV12-3 or TRBV12-4 and TRBJ2-7; D gene ambiguous. This sequence originates from a man younger than 45 in good health. DNA of the CDR3: TGTGCCAGCAGTTTAAGCTTTTCCTACGAGCAGTACTTC. Amino acids: CASSLSFSYEQYF.